This TCR beta chain was documented in a study of T-cell reconstitution after alpha-beta-depleted transplantation in children. Study conclusions and caveats: Newly produced T cells mostly accounted for T-cell counts and diversity one year post-transplant. About two months after transplant, alpha-beta T cells reportedly came from several hundred expanded graft clones.

CDR3 length equals 13 residues. V lost 7 bases, J lost 8 bases, and 7 bases stayed unmatched. Molecular barcoding with unique molecular identifiers was used for the TCRbeta library. Each CDR3 protein is one row after TCRdb ran MiXCR on the PCR reads. The sample carries a few hundred thousand distinct CDR3 sequences, around a tenth recorded once. This clonotype is a singleton in its sample. What it binds is unknown. A much larger clone sits a single nucleotide away, making a read error possible. This material consisted of peripheral blood, taken 180 days after TCRalphabeta/CD19-depleted stem cell transplant. This chain uses TRBV12-3 or TRBV12-4 with TRBJ2-1, with 8 bases aligning to TRBD2. The TCR was taken from a male patient aged 2 to 9 who had a stem cell transplant for chronic granulomatous disease, so the T cells may come from the graft donor. The CDR3 region has the DNA TGTGCCAGCAAGATTAACGGGAGGGATGAGCAGTTCTTC. Its translation is CASKINGRDEQFF.